The clone carrying this T cell receptor (beta chain) appeared a single time. Its antigen is as yet unknown. Using immunoSEQ multiplex PCR, the repertoire was profiled, and TCRdb retains in-frame clones only, with some absent. The sample has roughly 100,000 clones, roughly 83% seen once. The CDR3 runs to 15 residues. Trimming shortened V by 5 bases and J by 0 bases, and 8 bases separated the two germline ends. Germline lookup yields CDR1 PRHDT and CDR2 FYEKMQ (reference sequence). This entry belongs to a study of T cell responses to AZD1222 COVID-19 vaccine. Study findings and constraints: Baseline seropositivity characterized only a handful of AZD1222 recipients. Within unmutated variant regions lay the reported targets of nearly half of spike-specific TCRs.

This chain uses TRBV13 with TRBJ2-6; no definite D call. The origin of this receptor is an adult in good health. Sequencing used peripheral blood, obtained on day 0 of AZD1222 vaccination. The CDR3 spells CASSPWPSGANVLTF. Written as DNA, the CDR3 is TGTGCCAGCAGCCCCTGGCCCTCTGGGGCCAACGTCCTGACTTTC.